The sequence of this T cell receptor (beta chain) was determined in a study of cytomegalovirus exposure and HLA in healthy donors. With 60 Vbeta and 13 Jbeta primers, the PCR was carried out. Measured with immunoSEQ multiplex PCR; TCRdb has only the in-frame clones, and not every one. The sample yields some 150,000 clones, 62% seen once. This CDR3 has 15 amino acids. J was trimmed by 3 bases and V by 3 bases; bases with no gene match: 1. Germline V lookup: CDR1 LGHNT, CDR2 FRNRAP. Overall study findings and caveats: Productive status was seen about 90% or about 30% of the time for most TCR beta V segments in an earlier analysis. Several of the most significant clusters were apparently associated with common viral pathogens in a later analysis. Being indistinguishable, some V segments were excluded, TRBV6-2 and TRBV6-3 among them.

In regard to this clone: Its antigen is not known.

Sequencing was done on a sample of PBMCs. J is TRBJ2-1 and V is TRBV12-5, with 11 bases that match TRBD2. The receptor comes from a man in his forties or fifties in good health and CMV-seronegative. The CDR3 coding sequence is TGTGCTAGTGGTTTACTAGCGGGAGTCTACAATGAGCAGTTCTTC. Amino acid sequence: CASGLLAGVYNEQFF. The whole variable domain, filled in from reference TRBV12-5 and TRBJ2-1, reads DARVTQTPRHKVTEMGQEVTMRCQPILGHNTVFWYRQTMMQGLELLAYFRNRAPLDDSGMPKDRFSAEMPDATLATLKIQPSEPRDSAVYFCASGLLAGVYNEQFFGPGTRLTVL.